These T cell receptor beta chains were read from a single sample in a study of cytomegalovirus exposure and HLA in healthy donors. Sequenced by immunoSEQ multiplex PCR; TCRdb stores in-frame clones only, minus some. The sample consists of around 150,000 clones, roughly 63% of them appearing once. The specimen sequenced was PBMCs. Every receptor here comes from an older woman in good health and CMV-seropositive. The conserved cysteine and the conserved F or W are not part of the CDR3 here.

j_gene	v_gene	CDR3aa
TRBJ2-3	TRBV5-5	ASSLGTSGRTDTQY
TRBJ1-5	TRBV5-1	ASSLDGTANQPQH
TRBJ2-5	TRBV28	ASSRRVGGTQY
TRBJ2-5	TRBV6-1	ASTQYSGQETQY
TRBJ2-7	TRBV29-1	SVEWTGNSYEQY
TRBJ2-5	TRBV4-2	ASSQTPGLAGGETQY
TRBJ1-5	TRBV27	ASPAGSNQPQH
TRBJ2-1	TRBV5-1	ASSFGPAGGPNEQF
TRBJ1-2	TRBV9	ASSVDRGGRGYT
TRBJ2-1	TRBV2	ASSAQGAGDEQF
TRBJ2-7	TRBV4-1	ASSHPGTYYEQY
TRBJ2-7	TRBV28	ASNTGTGPYEQY
TRBJ1-5	TRBV19	ASSIEVVGNQPQH
TRBJ2-5	TRBV6-5	ASSYRGEAETQY
TRBJ2-7	TRBV7-6	ASSISGSPIYEQY
TRBJ2-4	TRBV9	ASSDGLRRGKNIQY
TRBJ2-7	TRBV29-1	SVENRGEYKQY
TRBJ2-2	TRBV6-4	ASSSYSNTGELF
TRBJ1-1	TRBV9	ASSRGHSEAF
TRBJ2-4	TRBV5-4	ASSRGSSAAKNIQY
TRBJ1-5	TRBV2	ASRRQGHSNQPQH
TRBJ2-5	TRBV28	ASSWEMGHLQETQY
TRBJ1-5	TRBV28	ASSLVTGGVHQPQH
TRBJ1-3	TRBV6-5	ASSYSDRSTGNTIY
TRBJ2-1	TRBV28	ASSLSDRAHNEQF
TRBJ2-5	TRBV5-1	ASSLGTSWGETQY
TRBJ2-3	TRBV19	ASSIGAGFTDTQY
TRBJ2-7	TRBV30	AWSEAFRGEQY
TRBJ2-7	TRBV19	ASSPTARGPYEQY
TRBJ2-7	TRBV6-6	AGRLAGGLEQY
TRBJ2-7	TRBV19	ASSPTGRLAGGPYEQY
TRBJ1-1	TRBV27	ASSDRDTEAF
TRBJ2-7	TRBV5-4	ASSYSGLAGVYEQY
TRBJ2-5	TRBV5-4	ASGPQETQY
TRBJ2-5	TRBV30	AWSVGRGREQY
TRBJ1-1	TRBV5-6	ASSLGTVNTEAF
TRBJ2-3	TRBV7-2	ASRPPSVRLESDTQY
TRBJ1-5	TRBV5-1	ASSFGGLGNQPQH
TRBJ2-2	TRBV4-3	ASSQRDRDTGELF
TRBJ2-2	TRBV4-1	ASTQSIANTGELF
TRBJ1-1	TRBV6-5	ASRTMNTEAF
TRBJ2-7	TRBV28	ASSLENYEQY
TRBJ1-1	TRBV7-9	ASSPDRGPNTEAF
TRBJ2-1	TRBV5-1	ASSLLTGAVNEQF
TRBJ1-1	TRBV28	ASRFRDRGLLRPVGTEAF
TRBJ2-7	TRBV29-1	SVPGLAKDEQY
TRBJ2-3	TRBV7-9	ASSYGLDAQY